Listed below are T cell receptor beta chains from one sample, sequenced in a study of blood T cell repertoires in COVID-19. Assay used: immunoSEQ multiplex PCR; TCRdb lists only in-frame clones, some missing. The repertoire holds 100,000 to 150,000 clones, approximately 81% seen once, with 9.5% to 15% in the top ten. Sequencing input: peripheral blood. These receptors originate from a woman aged 25-40 years who had recovered from COVID-19. Both conserved end residues are part of each CDR3. Each record gives: J gene, V gene, clone size, D gene, CDR3 protein, CDR3 DNA. D genes are given only for firm matches. Not every row has a clone size; where given, it reads once, few, many or a size class.

J gene: TRBJ2-3; V gene: TRBV4-1; clone size: .; D gene: TRBD2; CDR3 protein: CASSQFDSGATDTQYF; CDR3 DNA: TGCGCCAGCAGCCAGTTCGATAGCGGGGCCACAGATACGCAGTATTTT
J gene: TRBJ1-1; V gene: TRBV5-1; clone size: .; D gene: .; CDR3 protein: CASSSGIFRVEMNTEAFF; CDR3 DNA: TGCGCCAGCAGCTCGGGGATTTTTCGGGTGGAAATGAACACTGAAGCTTTCTTT
J gene: TRBJ1-1; V gene: TRBV10-3; clone size: .; D gene: TRBD1; CDR3 protein: CAIRGTGETEAFF; CDR3 DNA: TGTGCCATCAGGGGGACAGGGGAAACTGAAGCTTTCTTT
J gene: TRBJ1-2; V gene: TRBV25-1; clone size: .; D gene: .; CDR3 protein: CASSESNPAGLYGYTF; CDR3 DNA: TGTGCCAGCAGTGAATCGAATCCGGCAGGGCTCTATGGCTACACCTTC
J gene: TRBJ1-5; V gene: TRBV11-2; clone size: .; D gene: .; CDR3 protein: CASSLESLSNQPQHF; CDR3 DNA: TGTGCCAGCAGCCTGGAGAGCCTTAGCAATCAGCCCCAGCATTTT
J gene: TRBJ1-2; V gene: TRBV14; clone size: .; D gene: .; CDR3 protein: CASSPQTALYGYTF; CDR3 DNA: TGTGCCAGCAGCCCCCAAACAGCCCTCTATGGCTACACCTTC
J gene: TRBJ2-3; V gene: TRBV5-1; clone size: .; D gene: .; CDR3 protein: CASSRHRDTDTQYF; CDR3 DNA: TGCGCCAGCAGCCGACACCGGGATACAGATACGCAGTATTTT
J gene: TRBJ2-6; V gene: TRBV6-6; clone size: .; D gene: TRBD1; CDR3 protein: CASSRGQAASGANVLTF; CDR3 DNA: TGTGCCAGCAGTCGTGGACAGGCGGCTTCTGGGGCCAACGTCCTGACTTTC
J gene: TRBJ1-1; V gene: TRBV2; clone size: .; D gene: TRBD1; CDR3 protein: CASSRTGGSTEAFF; CDR3 DNA: TGTGCCAGCAGTCGGACAGGGGGCTCCACTGAAGCTTTCTTT
J gene: TRBJ2-2; V gene: TRBV30; clone size: .; D gene: .; CDR3 protein: CAWKVSGGDTGELFF; CDR3 DNA: TGTGCCTGGAAGGTATCCGGGGGTGACACCGGGGAGCTGTTTTTT
J gene: TRBJ2-7; V gene: TRBV27; clone size: once; D gene: .; CDR3 protein: CASKLLGGSYEQYF; CDR3 DNA: TGTGCCAGCAAACTACTAGGTGGGAGCTACGAGCAGTACTTC
J gene: TRBJ1-1; V gene: TRBV6-5; clone size: .; D gene: .; CDR3 protein: CASSYSPGLTEAFF; CDR3 DNA: TGTGCCAGCAGTTACTCACCAGGGCTGACTGAAGCTTTCTTT
J gene: TRBJ1-6; V gene: TRBV7-9; clone size: .; D gene: TRBD1; CDR3 protein: CASSPYNRTGVSPLHF; CDR3 DNA: TGTGCCAGCAGCCCCTATAATCGGACAGGGGTTTCACCCCTCCACTTT
J gene: TRBJ1-1; V gene: TRBV5-6; clone size: .; D gene: TRBD1; CDR3 protein: CASSSDRGRVNTEAFF; CDR3 DNA: TGTGCCAGCAGCTCCGACAGGGGGCGCGTGAACACTGAAGCTTTCTTT
J gene: TRBJ2-3; V gene: TRBV24-1; clone size: .; D gene: TRBD2; CDR3 protein: CATSEAGERADTQYF; CDR3 DNA: TGTGCCACCAGTGAAGCGGGAGAGAGGGCAGATACGCAGTATTTT
J gene: TRBJ2-7; V gene: TRBV7-3; clone size: .; D gene: .; CDR3 protein: CASSQAAGNEQYF; CDR3 DNA: TGTGCCAGCAGCCAGGCTGCCGGGAACGAGCAGTACTTC
J gene: TRBJ1-1; V gene: TRBV18; clone size: .; D gene: .; CDR3 protein: CASSPVRVGQDAEAFF; CDR3 DNA: TGTGCCAGCTCACCAGTCAGGGTGGGGCAGGACGCTGAAGCTTTCTTT
J gene: TRBJ2-5; V gene: TRBV9; clone size: .; D gene: .; CDR3 protein: CASSVGTLLQETQYF; CDR3 DNA: TGTGCCAGCAGCGTAGGGACACTGCTCCAAGAGACCCAGTACTTC
J gene: TRBJ2-1; V gene: TRBV19; clone size: .; D gene: .; CDR3 protein: CASSIVAGNEQFF; CDR3 DNA: TGTGCCAGTAGTATAGTTGCCGGTAATGAGCAGTTCTTC
J gene: TRBJ2-1; V gene: TRBV4-2; clone size: few; D gene: .; CDR3 protein: CASSQEREPYNEQFF; CDR3 DNA: TGTGCCAGCAGCCAAGAGCGCGAGCCTTACAATGAGCAGTTCTTC
J gene: TRBJ1-3; V gene: TRBV5-1; clone size: .; D gene: .; CDR3 protein: CASRIGTQTGNTIYF; CDR3 DNA: TGCGCCAGCAGGATTGGGACACAGACTGGAAACACCATATATTTT
J gene: TRBJ2-7; V gene: TRBV4-2; clone size: .; D gene: .; CDR3 protein: CASSPAGKYEQYF; CDR3 DNA: TGTGCCAGCAGCCCAGCAGGAAAATACGAGCAGTACTTC
J gene: TRBJ2-4; V gene: TRBV2; clone size: .; D gene: TRBD2; CDR3 protein: CASGTGLAGGPSKNIQYF; CDR3 DNA: TGTGCCTCCGGAACGGGACTAGCGGGGGGGCCGTCCAAAAACATTCAGTACTTC
J gene: TRBJ1-2; V gene: TRBV5-1; clone size: .; D gene: .; CDR3 protein: CASSLGGNDPNYGYTF; CDR3 DNA: TGCGCCAGCAGCTTGGGAGGGAACGACCCTAACTATGGCTACACCTTC
J gene: TRBJ2-7; V gene: TRBV7-3; clone size: few; D gene: .; CDR3 protein: CASSLFSGFEGEQYF; CDR3 DNA: TGTGCCAGCAGCTTATTCTCGGGATTCGAGGGCGAGCAGTACTTC
J gene: TRBJ2-1; V gene: TRBV7-3; clone size: .; D gene: .; CDR3 protein: CASSSTETRNEQFF; CDR3 DNA: TGTGCCAGCAGCTCCACCGAGACCAGGAATGAGCAGTTCTTC
J gene: TRBJ1-2; V gene: TRBV19; clone size: .; D gene: .; CDR3 protein: CASTPGGGAGYGYTF; CDR3 DNA: TGTGCCAGTACCCCAGGCGGGGGGGCAGGGTATGGCTACACCTTC
J gene: TRBJ1-2; V gene: TRBV10-2; clone size: .; D gene: .; CDR3 protein: CASSAVNGGNYGYTF; CDR3 DNA: TGCGCCAGCAGTGCGGTTAACGGGGGTAACTATGGCTACACCTTC
J gene: TRBJ1-5; V gene: TRBV6-1; clone size: .; D gene: TRBD1; CDR3 protein: CASSENRGINQPQHF; CDR3 DNA: TGTGCCAGCAGTGAAAACAGGGGGATCAATCAGCCCCAGCATTTT
J gene: TRBJ1-5; V gene: TRBV7-8; clone size: .; D gene: .; CDR3 protein: CASSLGGRDQPQHF; CDR3 DNA: TGTGCCAGCAGCTTAGGAGGGAGGGATCAGCCCCAGCATTTT
J gene: TRBJ1-6; V gene: TRBV4-1; clone size: .; D gene: TRBD1; CDR3 protein: CASSLDRGRLSPLHF; CDR3 DNA: TGCGCCAGCAGCCTAGACAGGGGGCGACTGTCACCCCTCCACTTT
J gene: TRBJ2-1; V gene: TRBV3-1/TRBV3-2; clone size: .; D gene: TRBD1; CDR3 protein: CASSKDRGYEQFF; CDR3 DNA: TGTGCCAGCAGCAAGGACAGGGGCTATGAGCAGTTCTTC
J gene: TRBJ1-1; V gene: TRBV29-1; clone size: many; D gene: .; CDR3 protein: CSGSRDRNTEAFF; CDR3 DNA: TGCAGCGGGTCCCGAGACAGGAACACTGAAGCTTTCTTT
J gene: TRBJ2-3; V gene: TRBV7-2; clone size: .; D gene: .; CDR3 protein: CASSQYADTQYF; CDR3 DNA: TGTGCCAGCAGCCAATATGCGGATACGCAGTATTTT
J gene: TRBJ1-2; V gene: TRBV4-1; clone size: .; D gene: .; CDR3 protein: CASSQDRVSYGYTF; CDR3 DNA: TGCGCCAGCAGCCAAGACAGGGTTTCATATGGCTACACCTTC
J gene: TRBJ2-7; V gene: TRBV10-2; clone size: few; D gene: .; CDR3 protein: CASSSVRNMGSPLYEQYF; CDR3 DNA: TGCGCCAGCAGTTCGGTCCGAAACATGGGCTCTCCCCTCTACGAGCAGTACTTC
J gene: TRBJ1-3; V gene: TRBV5-1; clone size: .; D gene: .; CDR3 protein: CASSTNPGETSGNTIYF; CDR3 DNA: TGCGCCAGCAGCACGAACCCGGGGGAAACCTCTGGAAACACCATATATTTT
J gene: TRBJ1-2; V gene: TRBV12-5; clone size: .; D gene: .; CDR3 protein: CASGLVSGGMVGGYTF; CDR3 DNA: TGTGCTAGTGGTTTGGTCTCCGGGGGTATGGTGGGAGGCTACACCTTC
J gene: TRBJ2-7; V gene: TRBV5-1; clone size: .; D gene: .; CDR3 protein: CASSFTGDEQYF; CDR3 DNA: TGCGCCAGCAGCTTTACGGGGGACGAGCAGTACTTC
J gene: TRBJ1-4; V gene: TRBV7-2; clone size: .; D gene: .; CDR3 protein: CASSHDRFIATNEKLFF; CDR3 DNA: TGTGCCAGCAGTCATGACAGGTTTATAGCAACTAATGAAAAACTGTTTTTT
J gene: TRBJ1-2; V gene: TRBV9; clone size: .; D gene: .; CDR3 protein: CASGKGDYGYTF; CDR3 DNA: TGTGCCAGCGGAAAAGGGGACTATGGCTACACCTTC
J gene: TRBJ1-1; V gene: TRBV11-2; clone size: once; D gene: .; CDR3 protein: CASSLSTEAFF; CDR3 DNA: TGTGCCAGCAGCTTATCAACTGAAGCTTTCTTT
J gene: TRBJ2-5; V gene: TRBV5-1; clone size: once; D gene: TRBD1; CDR3 protein: CASSTTGALNQETQYF; CDR3 DNA: TGCGCCAGCAGCACGACAGGGGCCCTAAACCAAGAGACCCAGTACTTC
J gene: TRBJ1-2; V gene: TRBV12-5; clone size: .; D gene: .; CDR3 protein: CASGLQGSYGYTF; CDR3 DNA: TGTGCTAGTGGCCTCCAGGGTTCTTATGGCTACACCTTC
J gene: TRBJ1-5; V gene: TRBV19; clone size: .; D gene: TRBD1; CDR3 protein: CASTYRGQDQPQHF; CDR3 DNA: TGTGCCAGTACCTACAGGGGGCAGGATCAGCCCCAGCATTTT
J gene: TRBJ2-5; V gene: TRBV11-2; clone size: .; D gene: TRBD1; CDR3 protein: CASSLGPTGTGQETQYF; CDR3 DNA: TGTGCCAGCAGCCTCGGTCCCACCGGGACAGGGCAAGAGACCCAGTACTTC
J gene: TRBJ2-3; V gene: TRBV7-5; clone size: .; D gene: .; CDR3 protein: CARTTRRGISTDTQYF; CDR3 DNA: TGTGCCAGGACGACCAGGAGGGGAATTAGCACAGATACGCAGTATTTT
J gene: TRBJ1-5; V gene: TRBV19; clone size: many; D gene: TRBD1; CDR3 protein: CASSIAGTGFFNQPQHF; CDR3 DNA: TGTGCCAGTAGTATCGCCGGGACAGGGTTTTTCAATCAGCCCCAGCATTTT
J gene: TRBJ2-1; V gene: TRBV10-3; clone size: .; D gene: TRBD1; CDR3 protein: CAISNPSGQGAREQFF; CDR3 DNA: TGTGCCATCAGCAACCCTTCCGGACAGGGGGCGAGAGAGCAGTTCTTC
J gene: TRBJ1-2; V gene: TRBV6-2/TRBV6-3; clone size: .; D gene: .; CDR3 protein: CASSLQTSNYGYTF; CDR3 DNA: TGTGCCAGCAGTTTACAAACATCTAACTATGGCTACACCTTC
J gene: TRBJ2-1; V gene: TRBV7-3; clone size: .; D gene: TRBD1; CDR3 protein: CASSTTGAKTHNEQFF; CDR3 DNA: TGTGCCAGCAGCACAACAGGGGCGAAGACACACAATGAGCAGTTCTTC
J gene: TRBJ2-1; V gene: TRBV10-3; clone size: .; D gene: .; CDR3 protein: CAISETTNEQFF; CDR3 DNA: TGTGCCATCAGTGAAACTACCAATGAGCAGTTCTTC
J gene: TRBJ2-1; V gene: TRBV4-1; clone size: .; D gene: TRBD2; CDR3 protein: CASSQDKMSETSGSIF; CDR3 DNA: TGCGCCAGCAGCCAAGATAAAATGAGTGAGACTAGCGGGAGTATCTTC
J gene: TRBJ1-1; V gene: TRBV30; clone size: once; D gene: TRBD1; CDR3 protein: CACPSEGTGRAEAFF; CDR3 DNA: TGTGCCTGCCCTTCGGAGGGGACAGGGAGAGCTGAAGCTTTCTTT
J gene: TRBJ1-1; V gene: TRBV29-1; clone size: .; D gene: TRBD1; CDR3 protein: CSVPGTAYMNTEAFF; CDR3 DNA: TGCAGCGTCCCCGGGACAGCCTACATGAACACTGAAGCTTTCTTT
J gene: TRBJ2-4; V gene: TRBV18; clone size: .; D gene: .; CDR3 protein: CASSPRESAKNIQYF; CDR3 DNA: TGTGCCAGCTCACCACGGGAGTCCGCCAAAAACATTCAGTACTTC
J gene: TRBJ1-1; V gene: TRBV9; clone size: .; D gene: .; CDR3 protein: CASSVTESNTEAFF; CDR3 DNA: TGTGCCAGCAGCGTAACCGAGAGCAACACTGAAGCTTTCTTT
J gene: TRBJ2-1; V gene: TRBV19; clone size: .; D gene: TRBD1; CDR3 protein: CASSGTGRTSYNEQFF; CDR3 DNA: TGTGCCAGTAGCGGGACAGGCCGGACCTCCTACAATGAGCAGTTCTTC